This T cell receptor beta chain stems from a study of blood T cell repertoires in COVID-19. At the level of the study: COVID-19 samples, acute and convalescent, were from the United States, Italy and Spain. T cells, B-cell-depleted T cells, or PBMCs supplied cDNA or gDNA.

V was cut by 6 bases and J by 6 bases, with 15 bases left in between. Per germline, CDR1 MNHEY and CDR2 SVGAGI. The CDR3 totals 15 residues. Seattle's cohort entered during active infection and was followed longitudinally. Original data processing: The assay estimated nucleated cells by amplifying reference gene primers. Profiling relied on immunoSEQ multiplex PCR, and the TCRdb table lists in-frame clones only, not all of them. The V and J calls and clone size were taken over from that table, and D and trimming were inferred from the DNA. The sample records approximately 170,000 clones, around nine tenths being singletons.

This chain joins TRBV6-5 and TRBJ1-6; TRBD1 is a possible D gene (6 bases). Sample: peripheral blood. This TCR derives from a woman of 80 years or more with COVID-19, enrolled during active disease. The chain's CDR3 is CASRIGQTINSPLHF. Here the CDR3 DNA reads TGTGCCAGCAGAATCGGACAGACGATTAATTCACCCCTCCACTTT.